This TCR beta chain is from a study of T cell responses to AZD1222 COVID-19 vaccine. Comment on this clone: Its antigen is as yet unknown.

Generated by immunoSEQ multiplex PCR, the TCRdb table keeps only in-frame clones and is missing some. The table has roughly 100,000 clones, roughly 86% seen once. The V gene's germline CDR1 is SGHDN and CDR2 FVKESK. V lost 0 bases to trimming and J lost 0 bases, with 6 bases between them. The CDR3 contains 15 residues. Regarding the study as a whole: White British people made up most donors, females outnumbered males, and clonal diversity was possibly underestimated. Vaccination with two AZD1222 doses was followed by a rise in Spike-specific TCR breadth and depth.

The source material was peripheral blood, sampled 28 days after the second dose of the MenACWY control vaccine. The sequence derives from an adult who received the MenACWY meningococcal vaccine as a control. This chain connects TRBV14 to TRBJ1-3, with no clear D. DNA of the CDR3: TGTGCCAGCAGCCAAGAGACCTTCTCTGGAAACACCATATATTTT. Its translation is CASSQETFSGNTIYF.